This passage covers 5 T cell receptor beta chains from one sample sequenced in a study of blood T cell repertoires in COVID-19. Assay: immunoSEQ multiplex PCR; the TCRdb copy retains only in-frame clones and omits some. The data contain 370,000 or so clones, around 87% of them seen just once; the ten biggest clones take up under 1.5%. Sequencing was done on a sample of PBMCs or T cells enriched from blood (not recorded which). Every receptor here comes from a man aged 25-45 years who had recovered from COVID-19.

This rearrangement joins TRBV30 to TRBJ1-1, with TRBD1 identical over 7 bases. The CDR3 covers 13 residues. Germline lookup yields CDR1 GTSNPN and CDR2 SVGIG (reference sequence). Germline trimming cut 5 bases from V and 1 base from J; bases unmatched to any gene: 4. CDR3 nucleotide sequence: TGTGCCTGGTTACAGGGGAGGAACACTGAAGCTTTCTTT. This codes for CAWLQGRNTEAFF.

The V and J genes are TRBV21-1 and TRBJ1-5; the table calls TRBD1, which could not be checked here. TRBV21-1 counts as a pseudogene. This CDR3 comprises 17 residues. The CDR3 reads CASSKLFPFQGDQPQHF. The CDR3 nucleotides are TGTGCCAGCAGCAAACTCTTTCCGTTTCAGGGGGATCAGCCCCAGCATTTT.

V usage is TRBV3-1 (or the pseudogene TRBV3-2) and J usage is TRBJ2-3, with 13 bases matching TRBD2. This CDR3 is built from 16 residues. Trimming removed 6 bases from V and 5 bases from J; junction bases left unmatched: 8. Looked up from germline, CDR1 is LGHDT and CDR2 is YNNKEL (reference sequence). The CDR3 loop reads CASSRTSGGGGDTQYF. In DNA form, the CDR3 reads TGTGCCAGCAGTCGGACTAGCGGGGGTGGTGGAGATACGCAGTATTTT.

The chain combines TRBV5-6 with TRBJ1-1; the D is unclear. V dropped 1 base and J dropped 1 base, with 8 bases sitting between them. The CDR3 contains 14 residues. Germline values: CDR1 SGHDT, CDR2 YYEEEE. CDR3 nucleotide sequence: TGTGCCAGCAGCTTGTTACAGACGAACACTGAAGCTTTCTTT. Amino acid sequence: CASSLLQTNTEAFF.

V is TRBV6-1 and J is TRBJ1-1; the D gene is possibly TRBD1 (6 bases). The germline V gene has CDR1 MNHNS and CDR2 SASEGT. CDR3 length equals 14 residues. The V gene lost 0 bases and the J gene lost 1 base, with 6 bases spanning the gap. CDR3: CASSEAGGNTEAFF. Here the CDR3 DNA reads TGTGCCAGCAGTGAAGCAGGGGGGAACACTGAAGCTTTCTTT.